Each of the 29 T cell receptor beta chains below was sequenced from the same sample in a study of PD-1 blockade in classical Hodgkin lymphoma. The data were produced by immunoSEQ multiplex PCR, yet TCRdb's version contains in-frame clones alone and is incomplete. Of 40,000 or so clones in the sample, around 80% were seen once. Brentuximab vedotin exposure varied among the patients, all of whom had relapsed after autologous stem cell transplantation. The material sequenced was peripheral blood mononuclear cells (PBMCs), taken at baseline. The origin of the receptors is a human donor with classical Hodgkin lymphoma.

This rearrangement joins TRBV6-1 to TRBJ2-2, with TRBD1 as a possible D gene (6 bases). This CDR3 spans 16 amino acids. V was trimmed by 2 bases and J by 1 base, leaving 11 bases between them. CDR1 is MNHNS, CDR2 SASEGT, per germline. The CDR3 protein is CASSENTGRNTGELFF. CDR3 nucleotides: TGTGCCAGCAGTGAAAACACAGGGAGGAACACCGGGGAGCTGTTTTTT.

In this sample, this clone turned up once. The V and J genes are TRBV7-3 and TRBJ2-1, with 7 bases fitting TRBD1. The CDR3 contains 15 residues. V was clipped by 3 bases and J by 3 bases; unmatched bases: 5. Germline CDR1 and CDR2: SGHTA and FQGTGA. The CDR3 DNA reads TGTGCCAGCAGCTTCGGGCAGGGGGTCTACAATGAGCAGTTCTTC. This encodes CASSFGQGVYNEQFF.

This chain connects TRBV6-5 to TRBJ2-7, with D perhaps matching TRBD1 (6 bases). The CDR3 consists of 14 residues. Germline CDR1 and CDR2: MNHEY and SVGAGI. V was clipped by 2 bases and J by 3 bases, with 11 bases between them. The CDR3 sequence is CASSYGQQSYEQYF. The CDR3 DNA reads TGTGCCAGCAGTTACGGACAGCAGAGCTACGAGCAGTACTTC.

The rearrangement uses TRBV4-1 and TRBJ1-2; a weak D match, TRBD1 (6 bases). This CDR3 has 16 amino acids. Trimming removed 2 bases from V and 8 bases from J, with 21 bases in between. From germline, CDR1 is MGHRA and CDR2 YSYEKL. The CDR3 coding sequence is TGCGCCAGCAGCCAAACGGGGGGGGCGGTCCCGGGAGGCTACACCTTC. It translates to CASSQTGGAVPGGYTF.

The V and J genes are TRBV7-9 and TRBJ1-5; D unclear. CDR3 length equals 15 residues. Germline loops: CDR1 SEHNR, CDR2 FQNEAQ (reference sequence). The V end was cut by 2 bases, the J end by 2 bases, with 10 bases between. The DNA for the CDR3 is TGTGCCAGCAGCTTATCTCTGCCGGGCAATCAGCCCCAGCATTTT. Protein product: CASSLSLPGNQPQHF.

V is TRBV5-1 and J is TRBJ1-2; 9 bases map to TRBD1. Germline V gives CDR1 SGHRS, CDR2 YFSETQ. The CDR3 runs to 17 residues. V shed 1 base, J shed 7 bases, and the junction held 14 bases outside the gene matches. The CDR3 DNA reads TGCGCCAGCAGCTTGTTAACCTCGACAGGGGGAGAGGCTGGCTACACCTTC. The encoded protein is CASSLLTSTGGEAGYTF.

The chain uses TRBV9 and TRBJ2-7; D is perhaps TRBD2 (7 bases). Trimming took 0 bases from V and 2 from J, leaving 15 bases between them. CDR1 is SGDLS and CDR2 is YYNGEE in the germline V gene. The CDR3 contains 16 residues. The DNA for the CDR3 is TGTGCCAGCAGCGTAGGGGTAGGGGGGGGACCCTACGAGCAGTACTTC. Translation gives CASSVGVGGGPYEQYF.

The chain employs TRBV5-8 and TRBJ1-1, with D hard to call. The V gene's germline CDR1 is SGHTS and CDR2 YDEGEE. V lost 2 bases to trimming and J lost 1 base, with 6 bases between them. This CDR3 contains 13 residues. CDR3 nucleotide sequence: TGTGCCAGCAGCTTTTACCAGAACACTGAAGCTTTCTTT. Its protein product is CASSFYQNTEAFF.

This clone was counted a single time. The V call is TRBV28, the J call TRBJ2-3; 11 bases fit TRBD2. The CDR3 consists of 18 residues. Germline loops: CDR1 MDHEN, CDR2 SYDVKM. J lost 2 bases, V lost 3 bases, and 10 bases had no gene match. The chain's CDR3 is CASSLRLAGGDHTDTQYF. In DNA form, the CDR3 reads TGTGCCAGCAGTTTGCGGCTAGCGGGAGGCGACCACACAGATACGCAGTATTTT.

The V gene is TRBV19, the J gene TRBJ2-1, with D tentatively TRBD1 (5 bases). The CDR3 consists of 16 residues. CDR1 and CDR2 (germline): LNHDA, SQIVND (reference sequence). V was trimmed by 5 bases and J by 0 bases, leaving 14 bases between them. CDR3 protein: CASSPTGFGSYNEQFF. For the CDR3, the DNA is TGTGCCAGTAGTCCCACAGGATTCGGCTCCTACAATGAGCAGTTCTTC. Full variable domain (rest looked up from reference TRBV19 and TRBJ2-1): DGGITQSPKYLFRKEGQNVTLSCEQNLNHDAMYWYRQDPGQGLRLIYYSQIVNDFQKGDIAEGYSVSREKKESFPLTVTSAQKNPTAFYLCASSPTGFGSYNEQFFGPGTRLTVL.

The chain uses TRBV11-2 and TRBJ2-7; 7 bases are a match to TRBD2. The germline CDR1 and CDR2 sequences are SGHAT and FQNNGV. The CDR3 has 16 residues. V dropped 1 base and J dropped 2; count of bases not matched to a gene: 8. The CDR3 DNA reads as TGTGCCAGCAGCTTAGGTATTGGCGGGAGCCCCTACGAGCAGTACTTC. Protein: CASSLGIGGSPYEQYF. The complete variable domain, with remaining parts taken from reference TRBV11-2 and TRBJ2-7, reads EAGVAQSPRYKIIEKRQSVAFWCNPISGHATLYWYQQILGQGPKLLIQFQNNGVVDDSQLPKDRFSAERLKGVDSTLKIQPAKLEDSAVYLCASSLGIGGSPYEQYFGPGTRLTVT.

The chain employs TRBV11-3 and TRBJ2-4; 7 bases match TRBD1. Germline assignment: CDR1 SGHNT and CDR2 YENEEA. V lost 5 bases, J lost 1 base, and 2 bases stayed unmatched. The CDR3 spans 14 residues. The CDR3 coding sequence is TGTGCCAGCAGCCCGGACAGGGCCAAAAACATTCAGTACTTC. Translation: CASSPDRAKNIQYF.

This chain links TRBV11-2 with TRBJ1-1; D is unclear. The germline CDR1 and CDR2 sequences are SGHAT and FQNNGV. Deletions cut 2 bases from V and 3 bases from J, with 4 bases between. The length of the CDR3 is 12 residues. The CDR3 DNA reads TGTGCCAGCAGCTTAACCGACACTGAAGCTTTCTTT. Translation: CASSLTDTEAFF.

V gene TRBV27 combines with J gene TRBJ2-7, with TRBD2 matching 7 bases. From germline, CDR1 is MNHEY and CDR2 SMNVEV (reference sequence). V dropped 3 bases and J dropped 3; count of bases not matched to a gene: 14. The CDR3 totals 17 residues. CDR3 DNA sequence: TGTGCCAGCAGTTTCCTGGCGGGAGCGGGCCTGGACTACGAGCAGTACTTC. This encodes CASSFLAGAGLDYEQYF.

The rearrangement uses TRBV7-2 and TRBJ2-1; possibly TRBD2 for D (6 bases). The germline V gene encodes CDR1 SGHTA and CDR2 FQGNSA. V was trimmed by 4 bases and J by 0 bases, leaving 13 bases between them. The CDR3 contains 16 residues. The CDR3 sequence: CASSWQAGSSYNEQFF. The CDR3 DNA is TGTGCCAGCAGCTGGCAAGCGGGTAGCTCCTACAATGAGCAGTTCTTC.

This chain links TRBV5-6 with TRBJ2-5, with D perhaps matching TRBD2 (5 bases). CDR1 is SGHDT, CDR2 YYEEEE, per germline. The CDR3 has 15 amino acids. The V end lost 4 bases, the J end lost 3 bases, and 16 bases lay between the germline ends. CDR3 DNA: TGTGCCAGCAGCGGCGGTTGGCGGGTAAAAGAGACCCAGTACTTC. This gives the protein CASSGGWRVKETQYF.

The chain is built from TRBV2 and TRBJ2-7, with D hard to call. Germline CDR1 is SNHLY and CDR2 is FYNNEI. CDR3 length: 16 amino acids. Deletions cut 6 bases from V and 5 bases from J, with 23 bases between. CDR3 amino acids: CASSQDEASFPNEQYF. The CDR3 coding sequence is TGTGCCAGCAGCCAAGACGAGGCGTCCTTCCCAAACGAGCAGTACTTC.

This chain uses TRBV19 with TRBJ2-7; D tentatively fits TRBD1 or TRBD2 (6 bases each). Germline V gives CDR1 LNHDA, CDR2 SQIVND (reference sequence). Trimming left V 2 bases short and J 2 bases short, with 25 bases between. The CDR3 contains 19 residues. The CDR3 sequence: CASSIPPGATGTKTYEQYF. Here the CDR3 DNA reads TGTGCCAGTAGTATACCCCCGGGGGCGACAGGTACGAAAACCTACGAGCAGTACTTC.

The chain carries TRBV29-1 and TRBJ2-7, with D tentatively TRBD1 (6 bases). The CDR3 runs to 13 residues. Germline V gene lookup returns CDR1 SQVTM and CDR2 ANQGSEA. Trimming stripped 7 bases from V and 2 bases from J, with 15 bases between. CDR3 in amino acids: CSGVDSLTYEQYF. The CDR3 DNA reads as TGCAGCGGGGTGGACAGTTTGACCTACGAGCAGTACTTC.

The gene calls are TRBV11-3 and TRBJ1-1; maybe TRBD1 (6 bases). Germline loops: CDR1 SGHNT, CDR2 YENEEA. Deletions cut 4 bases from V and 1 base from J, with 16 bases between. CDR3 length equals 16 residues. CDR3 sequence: CASSSKGRGANTEAFF. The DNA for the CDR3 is TGTGCCAGCAGCTCCAAAGGCCGGGGGGCGAACACTGAAGCTTTCTTT.

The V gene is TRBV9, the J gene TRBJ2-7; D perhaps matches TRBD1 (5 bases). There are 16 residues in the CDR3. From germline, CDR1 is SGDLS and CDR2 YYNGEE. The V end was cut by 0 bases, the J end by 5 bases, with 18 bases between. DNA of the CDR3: TGTGCCAGCAGCGTAGAGGGCGTAGGGGCTGGTGACGAGCAGTACTTC. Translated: CASSVEGVGAGDEQYF.

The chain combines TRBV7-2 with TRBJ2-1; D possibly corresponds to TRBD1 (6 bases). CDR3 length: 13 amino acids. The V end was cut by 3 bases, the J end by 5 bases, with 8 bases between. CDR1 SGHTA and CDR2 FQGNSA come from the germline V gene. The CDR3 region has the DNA TGTGCCAGCAGCTTTGACAGGCACAATGAGCAGTTCTTC. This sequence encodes CASSFDRHNEQFF.

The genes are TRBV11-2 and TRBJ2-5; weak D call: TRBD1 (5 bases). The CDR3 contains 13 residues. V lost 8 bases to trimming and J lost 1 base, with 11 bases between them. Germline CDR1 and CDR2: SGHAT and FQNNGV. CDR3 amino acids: CASERQPQETQYF. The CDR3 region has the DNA TGTGCCAGCGAGAGACAGCCCCAAGAGACCCAGTACTTC.

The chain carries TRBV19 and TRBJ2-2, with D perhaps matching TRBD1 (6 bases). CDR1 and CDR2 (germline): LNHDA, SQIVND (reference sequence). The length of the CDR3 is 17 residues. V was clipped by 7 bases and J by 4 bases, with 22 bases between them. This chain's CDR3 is CASNKGWWGRGTGELFF. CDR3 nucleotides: TGTGCCAGTAATAAGGGATGGTGGGGGCGCGGCACCGGGGAGCTGTTTTTT. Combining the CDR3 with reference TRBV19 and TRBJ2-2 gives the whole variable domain DGGITQSPKYLFRKEGQNVTLSCEQNLNHDAMYWYRQDPGQGLRLIYYSQIVNDFQKGDIAEGYSVSREKKESFPLTVTSAQKNPTAFYLCASNKGWWGRGTGELFFGEGSRLTVL.

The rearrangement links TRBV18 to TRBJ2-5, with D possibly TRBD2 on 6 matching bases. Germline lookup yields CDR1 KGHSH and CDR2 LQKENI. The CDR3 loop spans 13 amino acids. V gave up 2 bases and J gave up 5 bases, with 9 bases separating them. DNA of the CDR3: TGTGCCAGCTCACCAGGGGGGTTGGAGACCCAGTACTTC. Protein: CASSPGGLETQYF.

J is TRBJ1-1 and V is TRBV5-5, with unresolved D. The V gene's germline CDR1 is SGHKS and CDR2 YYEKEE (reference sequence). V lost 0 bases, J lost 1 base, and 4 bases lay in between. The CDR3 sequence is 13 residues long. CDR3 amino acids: CASSLEGNTEAFF. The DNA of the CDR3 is TGTGCCAGCAGCTTGGAGGGGAACACTGAAGCTTTCTTT.

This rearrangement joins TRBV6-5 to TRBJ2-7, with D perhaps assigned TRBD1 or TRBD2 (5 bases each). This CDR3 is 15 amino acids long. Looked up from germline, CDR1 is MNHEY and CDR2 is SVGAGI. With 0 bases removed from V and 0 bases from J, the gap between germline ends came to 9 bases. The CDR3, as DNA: TGTGCCAGCAGTTACTCAGCCGGGGCCTCCTACGAGCAGTACTTC. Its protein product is CASSYSAGASYEQYF.

CDR3 residues: CASSLLDRVNTEAFF. The CDR3 DNA reads as TGTGCCAGCAGCTTACTCGACAGGGTGAACACTGAAGCTTTCTTT. The chain employs TRBV7-8 and TRBJ1-1; 7 bases are a match to TRBD1. CDR1 and CDR2 (germline): SGHVS, FQNEAQ. There are 15 residues in the CDR3. Germline trimming cut 2 bases from V and 0 bases from J; bases unmatched to any gene: 3.

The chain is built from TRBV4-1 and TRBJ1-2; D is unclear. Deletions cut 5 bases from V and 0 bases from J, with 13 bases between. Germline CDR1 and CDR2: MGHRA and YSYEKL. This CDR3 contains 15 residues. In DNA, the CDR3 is TGCGCCAGCAGCGCGGACCCATTAGCTAACTATGGCTACACCTTC. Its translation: CASSADPLANYGYTF.